The text below deals with one TCR beta chain. Authors' analysis steps: Estimates of nucleated cell counts were drawn from the amplification of reference gene primers. Sequencing was performed with immunoSEQ multiplex PCR; in TCRdb, only in-frame clones are kept and a portion is missing. V, J and clone size derive from that table, while D and trimming were established from the DNA sequence. The profile shows 180,000 or so clones, roughly four fifths of them singletons. This CDR3 spans 16 amino acids. Germline V gene data show CDR1 as SGHDN and CDR2 as FVKESK. Trimming pared 1 base from V and 5 bases from J, leaving 17 bases between. These data are taken from a study of blood T cell repertoires in COVID-19. Study as a whole: Acute and convalescent COVID-19 specimens originated in the United States, Italy and Spain. Sources were T cells, B-cell-depleted T cells, or PBMCs; the material itself was cDNA or gDNA.

The source material was peripheral blood. The TCR sequence derives from a human donor with acute or convalescent COVID-19. The donor label of this sample is uncertain. The gene calls are TRBV14 and TRBJ2-5; maybe TRBD2 (5 bases). CDR3 in DNA: TGTGCCAGCAGCCAAGTCGGACTCTCCCGGAAGGAGACCCAGTACTTC. Translated: CASSQVGLSRKETQYF.